Following are 11 T cell receptor beta chains from one sample sequenced in a study of blood T cell repertoires in COVID-19. The repertoire was sequenced with immunoSEQ multiplex PCR; TCRdb's copy has only in-frame clones and lacks some. Of 110,000 to 150,000 clones listed, 80% to 85% are singletons. The source material was peripheral blood. The receptors were gathered from a human donor in a cohort sampled during active COVID-19.

The genes are TRBV4-1 and TRBJ1-5; 10 bases are shared with TRBD1. The junction had 7 bases not matched to a gene; V was cut back by 1 base and J by 4 bases. The CDR3 has 17 residues. Germline-derived CDR1 and CDR2 are MGHRA and YSYEKL. The DNA for the CDR3 is TGCGCCAGCAGCCAAGGCCCCCGGACAGGGGGAAATCAGCCCCAGCATTTT. Translation gives CASSQGPRTGGNQPQHF.

Here the CDR3 reads CASSSQGLNEKLFF. Written as DNA, the CDR3 is TGTGCCAGCAGCTCCCAGGGACTCAATGAAAAACTGTTTTTT. V is TRBV7-8 and J is TRBJ1-4; D perhaps matches TRBD1 (5 bases). This CDR3 has 14 amino acids. V was trimmed by 4 bases and J by 5 bases, leaving 11 bases between them. The germline V gene has CDR1 SGHVS and CDR2 FQNEAQ.

J is TRBJ2-7 and V is TRBV5-8, with D possibly TRBD1 on 6 matching bases. The CDR3 loop spans 13 amino acids. CDR1 and CDR2 (germline): SGHTS, YDEGEE. Trimming took 2 bases from V and 3 from J, leaving 9 bases between them. The CDR3 sequence: CASSLTGLYEQYF. DNA for the CDR3: TGTGCCAGCAGCTTAACAGGGCTCTACGAGCAGTACTTC.

The chain couples TRBV6-5 to TRBJ1-6; no firm D call. This CDR3 is built from 12 residues. V dropped 6 bases and J dropped 8 bases, with 8 bases sitting between them. The germline CDR1 and CDR2 sequences are MNHEY and SVGAGI. CDR3 sequence reads: CASRPNDSPLHF. The DNA for the CDR3 is TGTGCCAGCAGGCCTAACGATTCACCCCTCCACTTT.

The V call is TRBV19, the J call TRBJ1-1; D is unclear. The germline V gene encodes CDR1 LNHDA and CDR2 SQIVND (reference sequence). The length of the CDR3 is 14 residues. V lost 5 bases and J lost 2, with 12 bases in between. This chain's CDR3 is CASSPWGGNTEAFF. CDR3 DNA: TGTGCCAGTAGTCCCTGGGGAGGAAACACTGAAGCTTTCTTT.

This clone was seen only once. The chain uses TRBV6-5 and TRBJ2-7; D is perhaps TRBD1 (6 bases). CDR3 size: 15 residues. Germline V lookup: CDR1 MNHEY, CDR2 SVGAGI. Trimming cost V 4 bases and J 5 bases, with 18 bases left between them. The CDR3, as DNA: TGTGCCAGCAGTTTAACAGGGATGGGCGTGAACGAGCAGTACTTC. Encoded protein: CASSLTGMGVNEQYF.

CDR3 sequence reads: CASSPLQGARTTGELFF. The CDR3 nucleotides are TGTGCCAGCTCACCACTTCAGGGGGCGCGGACCACCGGGGAGCTGTTTTTT. The chain couples TRBV18 to TRBJ2-2, with 8 bases lining up with TRBD1. The CDR3 has 17 amino acids. The ends lost 1 base at V and 4 bases at J; junction bases unmatched: 8. Germline loops: CDR1 KGHSH, CDR2 LQKENI.

This sequence joins TRBV10-3 and TRBJ2-5, with D tentatively TRBD2 (7 bases). V lost 0 bases, J lost 5 bases, and 13 bases lay in between. This CDR3 comprises 15 residues. CDR1 and CDR2 (germline): ENHRY, SYGVKD. This chain's CDR3 is CAISESRGAGETQYF. In nucleotides, the CDR3 is TGTGCCATCAGTGAGTCCAGGGGAGCGGGGGAGACCCAGTACTTC.

This clone was seen just once. This sequence joins TRBV7-9 and TRBJ2-6; the D is unclear. Trimming removed 5 bases at V and 0 bases at J, with 11 bases between. The CDR3 covers 16 residues. CDR1 and CDR2 (germline): SEHNR, FQNEAQ (reference sequence). The CDR3 DNA is TGTGCCAGCAGCCAGTACACAGTCTCTGGGGCCAACGTCCTGACTTTC. This sequence encodes CASSQYTVSGANVLTF. The variable domain in full, with the rest retrieved from reference TRBV7-9 and TRBJ2-6, is DTGVSQNPRHKITKRGQNVTFRCDPISEHNRLYWYRQTLGQGPEFLTYFQNEAQLEKSRLLSDRFSAERPKGSFSTLEIQRTEQGDSAMYLCASSQYTVSGANVLTFGAGSRLTVL.

V usage is TRBV2 and J usage is TRBJ1-6; D is perhaps TRBD1 (5 bases). The V gene lost 8 bases and the J gene lost 4 bases, with 9 bases spanning the gap. Per the germline V gene, CDR1 is SNHLY and CDR2 is FYNNEI. This CDR3 contains 13 residues. The CDR3 sequence is CASGATYNSPLHF. The CDR3 DNA is TGTGCCAGCGGGGCCACTTATAATTCACCCCTCCACTTT.

The V call is TRBV2, the J call TRBJ1-3; 8 nucleotides agree with TRBD1. Per the germline V gene, CDR1 is SNHLY and CDR2 is FYNNEI. After removal of 6 bases from V and 0 bases from J, the junction contained 7 bases not matched to a gene. This CDR3 spans 16 amino acids. CDR3 residues: CASSPGQAISGNTIYF. For the CDR3, the DNA is TGTGCCAGCAGCCCGGGACAGGCAATCTCTGGAAACACCATATATTTT.